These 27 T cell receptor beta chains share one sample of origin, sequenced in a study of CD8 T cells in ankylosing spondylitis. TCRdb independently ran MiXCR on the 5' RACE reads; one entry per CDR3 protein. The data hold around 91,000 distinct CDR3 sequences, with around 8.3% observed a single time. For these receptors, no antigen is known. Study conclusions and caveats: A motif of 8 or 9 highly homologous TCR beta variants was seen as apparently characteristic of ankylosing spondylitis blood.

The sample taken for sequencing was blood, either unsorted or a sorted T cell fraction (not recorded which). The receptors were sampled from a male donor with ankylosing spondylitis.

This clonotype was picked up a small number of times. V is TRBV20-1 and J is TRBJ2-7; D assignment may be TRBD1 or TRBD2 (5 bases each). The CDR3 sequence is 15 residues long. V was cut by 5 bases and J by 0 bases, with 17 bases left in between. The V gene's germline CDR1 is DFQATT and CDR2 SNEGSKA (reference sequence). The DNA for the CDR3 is TGCAGTGCTCCCCATTTCGGGGCCCACTCCTACGAGCAGTACTTC. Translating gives CSAPHFGAHSYEQYF.

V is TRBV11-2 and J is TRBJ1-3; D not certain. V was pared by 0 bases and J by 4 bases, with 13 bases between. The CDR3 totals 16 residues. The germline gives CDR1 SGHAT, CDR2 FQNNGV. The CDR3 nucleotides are TGTGCCAGCAGCTTAGATACAGCCGGTGAGGGAAACACCATATATTTT. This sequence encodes CASSLDTAGEGNTIYF.

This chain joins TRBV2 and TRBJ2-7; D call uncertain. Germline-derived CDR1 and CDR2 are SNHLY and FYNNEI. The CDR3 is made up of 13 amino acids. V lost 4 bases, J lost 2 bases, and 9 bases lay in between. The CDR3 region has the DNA TGTGCCAGCAGTGCTGGGATCCCCTACGAGCAGTACGTC. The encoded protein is CASSAGIPYEQYV.

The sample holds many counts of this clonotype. CDR3 nucleotides: TGTGCCAGCAGTTTCGGGGTTAGCGGGAGTGATGAGCAGTTCTTC. It codes for CASSFGVSGSDEQFF. V gene TRBV12-3 or TRBV12-4 combines with J gene TRBJ2-1; 9 positions agree with TRBD2. There are 15 residues in the CDR3. The J segment lost 8 bases and the V segment lost 3 bases, leaving 8 bases of the junction unmatched.

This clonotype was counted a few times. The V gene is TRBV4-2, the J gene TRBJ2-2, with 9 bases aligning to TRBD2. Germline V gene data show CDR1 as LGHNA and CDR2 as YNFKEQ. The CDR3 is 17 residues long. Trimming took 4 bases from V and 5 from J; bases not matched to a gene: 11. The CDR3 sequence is CASSPVLSGSSTGELFF. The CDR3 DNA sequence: TGTGCCAGCAGCCCGGTCCTTAGCGGGAGTAGTACCGGGGAGCTGTTTTTT.

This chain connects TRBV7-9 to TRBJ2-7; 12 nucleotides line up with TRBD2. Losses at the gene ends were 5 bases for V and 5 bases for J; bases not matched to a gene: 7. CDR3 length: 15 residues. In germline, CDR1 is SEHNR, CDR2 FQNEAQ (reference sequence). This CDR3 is CASSKGLAGLDEQYF. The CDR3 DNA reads TGTGCCAGCAGCAAGGGACTAGCGGGCTTGGACGAGCAGTACTTC.

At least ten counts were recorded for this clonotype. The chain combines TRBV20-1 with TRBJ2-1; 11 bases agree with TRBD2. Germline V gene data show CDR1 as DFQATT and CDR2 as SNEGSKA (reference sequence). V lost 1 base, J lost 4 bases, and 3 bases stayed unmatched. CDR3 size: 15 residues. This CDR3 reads CSARVGLADYNEQFF. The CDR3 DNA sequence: TGCAGTGCTAGAGTGGGACTAGCGGATTACAATGAGCAGTTCTTC.

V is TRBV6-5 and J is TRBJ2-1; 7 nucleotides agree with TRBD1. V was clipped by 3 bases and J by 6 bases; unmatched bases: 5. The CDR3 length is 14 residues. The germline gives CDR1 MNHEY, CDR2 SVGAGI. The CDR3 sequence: CASSYTGTANEQFF. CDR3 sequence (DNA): TGTGCCAGCAGTTATACCGGGACAGCCAATGAGCAGTTCTTC.

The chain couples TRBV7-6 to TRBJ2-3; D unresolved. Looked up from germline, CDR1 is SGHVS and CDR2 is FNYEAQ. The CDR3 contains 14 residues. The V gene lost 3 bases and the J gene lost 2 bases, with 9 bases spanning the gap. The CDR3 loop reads CASSFGPVTDTQYF. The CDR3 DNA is TGTGCCAGCAGCTTCGGGCCTGTCACAGATACGCAGTATTTT. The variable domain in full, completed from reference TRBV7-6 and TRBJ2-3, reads GAGVSQSPRYKVTKRGQDVALRCDPISGHVSLYWYRQALGQGPEFLTYFNYEAQQDKSGLPNDRFSAERPEGSISTLTIQRTEQRDSAMYRCASSFGPVTDTQYFGPGTRLTVL.

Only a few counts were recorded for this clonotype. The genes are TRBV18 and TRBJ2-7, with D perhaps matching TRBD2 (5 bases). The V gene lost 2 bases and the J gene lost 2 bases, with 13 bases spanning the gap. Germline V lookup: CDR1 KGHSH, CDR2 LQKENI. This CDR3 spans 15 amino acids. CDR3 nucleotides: TGTGCCAGCTCACCAAAGAGAGGGCCTCCCTACGAGCAGTACGTC. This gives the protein CASSPKRGPPYEQYV.

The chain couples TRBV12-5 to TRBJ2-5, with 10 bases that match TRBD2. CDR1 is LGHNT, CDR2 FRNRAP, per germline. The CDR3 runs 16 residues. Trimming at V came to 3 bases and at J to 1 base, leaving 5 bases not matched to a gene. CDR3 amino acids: CASGFGTSGTQETQYF. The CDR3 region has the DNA TGTGCTAGTGGTTTCGGAACTAGCGGGACCCAAGAGACCCAGTACTTC.

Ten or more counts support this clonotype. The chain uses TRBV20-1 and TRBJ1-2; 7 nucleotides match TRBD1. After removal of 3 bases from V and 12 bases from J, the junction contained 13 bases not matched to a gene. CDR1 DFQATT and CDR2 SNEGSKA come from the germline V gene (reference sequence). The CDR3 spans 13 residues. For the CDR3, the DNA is TGCAGTGCTAGGTTCGGACAGGCCCTCTCCGACACCTTC. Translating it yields CSARFGQALSDTF.

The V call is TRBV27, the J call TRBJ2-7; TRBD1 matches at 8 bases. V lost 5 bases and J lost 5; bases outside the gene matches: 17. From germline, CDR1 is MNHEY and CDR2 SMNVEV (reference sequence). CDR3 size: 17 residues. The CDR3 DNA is TGTGCCAGCAGTCCAAGGGGCGGACAGGGCAGGTCCCACGAGCAGTACTTC. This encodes CASSPRGGQGRSHEQYF.

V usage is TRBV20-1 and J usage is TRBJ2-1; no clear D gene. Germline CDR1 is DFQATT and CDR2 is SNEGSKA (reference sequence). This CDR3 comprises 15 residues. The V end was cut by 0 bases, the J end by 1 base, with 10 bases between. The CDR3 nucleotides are TGCAGTGCTAGAGAGGGCGGAGTATCCTACAATGAGCAGTTCTTC. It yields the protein CSAREGGVSYNEQFF.

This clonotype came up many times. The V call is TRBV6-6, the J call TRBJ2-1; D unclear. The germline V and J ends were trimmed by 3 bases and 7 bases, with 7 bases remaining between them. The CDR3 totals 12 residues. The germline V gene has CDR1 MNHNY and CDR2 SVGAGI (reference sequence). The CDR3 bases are TGTGCCAGCAGTTATTGGGGTAATGAGCAGTTCTTC. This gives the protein CASSYWGNEQFF.

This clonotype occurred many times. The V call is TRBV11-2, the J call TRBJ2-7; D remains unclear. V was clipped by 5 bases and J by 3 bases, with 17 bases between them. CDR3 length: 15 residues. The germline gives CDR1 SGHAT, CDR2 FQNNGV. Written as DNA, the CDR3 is TGTGCCAGCAGCCCTTACAACTCGGACGGCTACGAGCAGTACTTC. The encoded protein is CASSPYNSDGYEQYF. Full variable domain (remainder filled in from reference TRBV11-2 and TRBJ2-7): EAGVAQSPRYKIIEKRQSVAFWCNPISGHATLYWYQQILGQGPKLLIQFQNNGVVDDSQLPKDRFSAERLKGVDSTLKIQPAKLEDSAVYLCASSPYNSDGYEQYFGPGTRLTVT.

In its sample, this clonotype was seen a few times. The CDR3 nucleotides read TGTGCCAGCAGCTCACCCTGGTTCCAAGAGACCCAGTACTTC. It is translated as CASSSPWFQETQYF. V is TRBV11-2 and J is TRBJ2-5; no clear D. This CDR3 has 14 residues. The germline gives CDR1 SGHAT, CDR2 FQNNGV. V was shortened by 4 bases and J by 1 base, with 10 bases between the two germline ends. The full variable domain, in which reference TRBV11-2 and TRBJ2-5 provide the parts outside the CDR3, is EAGVAQSPRYKIIEKRQSVAFWCNPISGHATLYWYQQILGQGPKLLIQFQNNGVVDDSQLPKDRFSAERLKGVDSTLKIQPAKLEDSAVYLCASSSPWFQETQYFGPGTRLLVL.

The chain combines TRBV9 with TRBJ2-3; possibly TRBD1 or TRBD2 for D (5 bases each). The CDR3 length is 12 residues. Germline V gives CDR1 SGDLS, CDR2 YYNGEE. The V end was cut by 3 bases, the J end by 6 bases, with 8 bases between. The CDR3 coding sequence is TGTGCCAGCAGCGCCGAGGGGGATACGCAGTATTTT. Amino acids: CASSAEGDTQYF.

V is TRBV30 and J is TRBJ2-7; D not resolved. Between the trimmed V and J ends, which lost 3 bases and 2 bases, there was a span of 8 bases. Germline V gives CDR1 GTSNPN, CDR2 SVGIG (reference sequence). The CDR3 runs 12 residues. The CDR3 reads CAWSGKTYEQYV. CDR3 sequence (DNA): TGTGCCTGGAGCGGAAAGACCTACGAGCAGTACGTC.

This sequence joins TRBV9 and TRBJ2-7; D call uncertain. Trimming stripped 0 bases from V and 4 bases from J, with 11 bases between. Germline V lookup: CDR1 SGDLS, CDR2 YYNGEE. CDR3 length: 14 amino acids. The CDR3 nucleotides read TGTGCCAGCAGCGTAGAGGGTGACTTTTACGAGCAGTACTTC. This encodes CASSVEGDFYEQYF. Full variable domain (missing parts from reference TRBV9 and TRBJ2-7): DSGVTQTPKHLITATGQRVTLRCSPRSGDLSVYWYQQSLDQGLQFLIQYYNGEERAKGNILERFSAQQFPDLHSELNLSSLELGDSALYFCASSVEGDFYEQYFGPGTRLTVT.

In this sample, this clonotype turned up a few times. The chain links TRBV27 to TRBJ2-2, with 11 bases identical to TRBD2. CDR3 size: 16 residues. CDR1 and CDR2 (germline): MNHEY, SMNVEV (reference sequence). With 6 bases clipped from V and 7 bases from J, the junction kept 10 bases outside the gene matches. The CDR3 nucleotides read TGTGCCAGCAGCCCCTTAGCGGGAGGGCCCGGCGGGGAGCTGTTTTTT. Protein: CASSPLAGGPGGELFF.

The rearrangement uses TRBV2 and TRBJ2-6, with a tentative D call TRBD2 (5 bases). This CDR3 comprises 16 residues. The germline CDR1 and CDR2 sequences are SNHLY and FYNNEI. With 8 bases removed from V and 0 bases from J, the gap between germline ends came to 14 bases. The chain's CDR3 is CASVQIRDSGANVLTF. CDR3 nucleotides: TGTGCCAGCGTCCAGATCCGGGACTCTGGGGCCAACGTCCTGACTTTC.

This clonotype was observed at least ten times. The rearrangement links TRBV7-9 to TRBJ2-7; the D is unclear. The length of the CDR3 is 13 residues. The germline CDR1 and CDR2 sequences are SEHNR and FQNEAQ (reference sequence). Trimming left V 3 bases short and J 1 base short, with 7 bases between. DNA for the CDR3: TGTGCCAGCAGCTTGGCTTTTTCCTACGAGCAGTACTTC. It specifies CASSLAFSYEQYF.

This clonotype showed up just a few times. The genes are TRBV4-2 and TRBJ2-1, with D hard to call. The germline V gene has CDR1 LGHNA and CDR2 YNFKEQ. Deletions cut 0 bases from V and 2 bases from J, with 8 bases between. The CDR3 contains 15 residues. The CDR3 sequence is CASSQDLRPYNEQFF. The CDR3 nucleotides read TGTGCCAGCAGCCAAGATTTGCGGCCCTACAATGAGCAGTTCTTC.

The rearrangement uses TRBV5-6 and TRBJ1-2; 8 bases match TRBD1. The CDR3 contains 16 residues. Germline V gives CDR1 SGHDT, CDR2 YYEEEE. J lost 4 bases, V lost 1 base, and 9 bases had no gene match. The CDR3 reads CASSLIATGEAYGYTF. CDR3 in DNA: TGTGCCAGCAGCTTGATTGCGACAGGGGAGGCCTATGGCTACACCTTC.

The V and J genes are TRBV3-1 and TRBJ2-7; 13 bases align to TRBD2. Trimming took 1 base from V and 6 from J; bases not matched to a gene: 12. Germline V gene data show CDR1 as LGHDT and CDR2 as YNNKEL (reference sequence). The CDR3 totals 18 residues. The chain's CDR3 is CASSQGLAGGPEGSEQYF. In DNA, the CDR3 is TGTGCCAGCAGCCAAGGACTAGCGGGAGGCCCTGAGGGTTCCGAGCAGTACTTC.

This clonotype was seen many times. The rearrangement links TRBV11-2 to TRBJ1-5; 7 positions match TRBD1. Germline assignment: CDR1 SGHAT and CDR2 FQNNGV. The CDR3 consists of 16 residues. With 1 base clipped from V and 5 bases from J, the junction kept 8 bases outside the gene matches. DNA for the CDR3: TGTGCCAGCAGCTTAGGGACAGGTTGGAGTCATCAGCCCCAGCATTTT. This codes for CASSLGTGWSHQPQHF.